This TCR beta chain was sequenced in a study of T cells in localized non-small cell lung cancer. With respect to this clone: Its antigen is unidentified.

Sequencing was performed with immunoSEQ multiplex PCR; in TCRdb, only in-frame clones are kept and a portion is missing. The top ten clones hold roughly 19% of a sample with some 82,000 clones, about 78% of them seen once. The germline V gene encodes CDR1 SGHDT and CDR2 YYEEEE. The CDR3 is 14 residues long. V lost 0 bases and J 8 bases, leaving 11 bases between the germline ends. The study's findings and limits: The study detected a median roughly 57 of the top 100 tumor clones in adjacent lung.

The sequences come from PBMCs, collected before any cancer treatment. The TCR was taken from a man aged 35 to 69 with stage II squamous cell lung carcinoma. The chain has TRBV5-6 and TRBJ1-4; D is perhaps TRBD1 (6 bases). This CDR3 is CASSLVGGQEKLFF. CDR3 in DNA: TGTGCCAGCAGCTTGGTAGGAGGACAGGAAAAACTGTTTTTT.